The sample holds many counts of the clone carrying this T cell receptor beta chain. Its specificity is unknown. The sample is drawn from a study of Graves' ophthalmopathy and Graves' hyperthyroidism. At the level of the study: Peripheral blood samples were taken at initial diagnosis, before any treatment.

Investigators amplified TCR beta CDR3 regions from RNA transcripts. First-round RT-PCR with HTBI primers preceded a second-round multiplex PCR. In TCRdb, the multiplex PCR reads were re-called with MiXCR into one record per CDR3 protein. The table shows more than 150,000 distinct CDR3 sequences, with over 35% occurring only once. Ophthalmopathy was moderately-to-severely active, CAS at least 3, NOSPECS at least 4, lasting under 3 months. Germline lookup yields CDR1 MNHEY and CDR2 SVGAGI. The V and J ends lost 6 bases and 3 bases, in that order; junction bases with no gene match: 6. The CDR3 is 14 amino acids. Study conclusions and caveats: Blood repertoires reportedly contained most expanded thyroid clonotypes above 0.001 frequency. The model flagged ophthalmopathy progression at roughly 64% sensitivity and around 72% specificity.

Sequencing input: peripheral blood. This TCR was sampled from a middle-aged woman with Graves' ophthalmopathy. The V and J genes are TRBV6-5 and TRBJ1-2; 8 bases fit TRBD1. The CDR3 nucleotides read TGTGCCAGCAGACCCTCAGGGGGCGACTATGGCTACACCTTC. The encoded protein is CASRPSGGDYGYTF.